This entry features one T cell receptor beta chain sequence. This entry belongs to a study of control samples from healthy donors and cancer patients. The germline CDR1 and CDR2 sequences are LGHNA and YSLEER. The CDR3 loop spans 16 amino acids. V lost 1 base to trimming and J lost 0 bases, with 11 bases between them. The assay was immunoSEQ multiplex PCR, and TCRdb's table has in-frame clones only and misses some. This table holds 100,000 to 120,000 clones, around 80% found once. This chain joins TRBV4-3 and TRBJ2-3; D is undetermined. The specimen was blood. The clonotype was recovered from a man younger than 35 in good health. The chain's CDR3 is CASSQGRSPSTDTQYF. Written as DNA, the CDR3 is TGCGCCAGCAGCCAAGGACGTTCCCCTAGCACAGATACGCAGTATTTT.